Listed here are 10 T cell receptor beta chains from one sample, sequenced in a study of blood T cell repertoires in COVID-19. TCRdb's copy holds only in-frame clones and misses some; the assay was immunoSEQ multiplex PCR. Of roughly 190,000 clones listed, under 80% are singletons. Sequencing input: peripheral blood. The source is a woman aged 45-60 years with acute or convalescent COVID-19.

The chain recombines TRBV10-2 with TRBJ2-1; 9 positions match TRBD2. Germline CDR1 reads WSHSY; CDR2 reads SAAADI. There are 13 residues in the CDR3. The V and J ends lost 10 bases and 13 bases, in that order; junction bases with no gene match: 14. The CDR3 DNA reads as TGCGCCACTCGAGAGACTAGCGGTTCCCAACAGTTCTTC. Residues: CATRETSGSQQFF.

This chain joins TRBV10-2 and TRBJ2-7, with D perhaps TRBD1 (6 bases). Per germline, CDR1 WSHSY and CDR2 SAAADI. Trimming stripped 6 bases from V and 1 base from J, with 13 bases between. The CDR3 spans 14 residues. The DNA of the CDR3 is TGCGCCAGCAGGGACGCGGACAGATCCTACGAGCAGTACTTC. Protein product: CASRDADRSYEQYF.

The chain uses TRBV4-2 and TRBJ2-2, with TRBD2 identical over 7 bases. In germline, CDR1 is LGHNA, CDR2 YNFKEQ. This CDR3 contains 15 residues. V shed 1 base, J shed 5 bases, and the junction held 4 bases outside the gene matches. The CDR3 coding sequence is TGTGCCAGCAGCCAAGCCGCCGGGGGGACCGGGGAGCTGTTTTTT. It is translated as CASSQAAGGTGELFF.

V gene TRBV19 combines with J gene TRBJ1-5; the D gene is possibly TRBD1 (6 bases). This CDR3 is built from 11 residues. CDR1 is LNHDA, CDR2 SQIVND, per germline (reference sequence). CDR3 sequence (DNA): TGTGCAGGGGGTGATTATCAGCCCCAGCATTTT. Translated, it gives CAGGDYQPQHF. Supplemented by reference TRBV19 and TRBJ1-5, the full variable domain reads DGGITQSPKYLFRKEGQNVTLSCEQNLNHDAMYWYRQDPGQGLRLIYYSQIVNDFQKGDIAEGYSVSREKKESFPLTVTSAQKNPTAFYLCAGGDYQPQHFGDGTRLSIL.

For the CDR3, the DNA is TGCAGCGTCATTGACAGGGGGTCTTATGGCTACACCTTC. Amino acid sequence: CSVIDRGSYGYTF. The chain is built from TRBV29-1 and TRBJ1-2; 9 positions match TRBD1. This CDR3 spans 13 amino acids. The ends lost 6 bases at V and 5 bases at J; junction bases unmatched: 7. Germline V lookup: CDR1 SQVTM, CDR2 ANQGSEA.

This clone was seen more than once but under ten times. The chain links TRBV5-5 to TRBJ2-2, with a weak D call TRBD2 (6 bases). The CDR3 is 14 residues long. The germline gives CDR1 SGHKS, CDR2 YYEKEE (reference sequence). V was trimmed by 5 bases and J by 4 bases, leaving 12 bases between them. This CDR3 is CASSPGTLTGELFF. CDR3 bases: TGTGCCAGCAGTCCCGGGACTCTCACCGGGGAGCTGTTTTTT.

The chain carries TRBV3-1 (or the pseudogene TRBV3-2) and TRBJ1-1; 8 nucleotides line up with TRBD1. The V segment lost 0 bases and the J segment 8 bases; nucleotides outside the gene matches: 2. Germline V gene lookup returns CDR1 LGHDT and CDR2 YNNKEL (reference sequence). This CDR3 is 13 amino acids long. The CDR3 spells CASSQEYRGEAFF. The CDR3, as DNA: TGTGCCAGCAGCCAAGAGTACAGGGGGGAAGCTTTCTTT.

The chain combines TRBV28 with TRBJ2-4, with a possible D match to TRBD2 (7 bases). The CDR3 is 16 amino acids. V lost 6 bases and J lost 5, with 20 bases in between. Per the germline V gene, CDR1 is MDHEN and CDR2 is SYDVKM. CDR3 sequence: CASSPVGGALENIQYF. The CDR3 DNA reads TGTGCCAGCAGCCCCGTTGGGGGGGCGTTAGAAAACATTCAGTACTTC.

J is TRBJ2-7 and V is TRBV5-4, with D perhaps TRBD1 (6 bases). Germline V lookup: CDR1 SGHNT, CDR2 YYREEE (reference sequence). The length of the CDR3 is 13 residues. Trimming cost V 4 bases and J 3 bases, with 11 bases left between them. Here the CDR3 reads CASSLGQYYEQYF. CDR3 DNA sequence: TGTGCCAGCAGCCTTGGACAGTACTACGAGCAGTACTTC. Together with reference TRBV5-4 and TRBJ2-7, the CDR3 gives the full variable domain: ETGVTQSPTHLIKTRGQQVTLRCSSQSGHNTVSWYQQALGQGPQFIFQYYREEENGRGNFPPRFSGLQFPNYSSELNVNALELDDSALYLCASSLGQYYEQYFGPGTRLTVT.

The CDR3 is CASSLAGSTGELFF. Written as DNA, the CDR3 is TGTGCCAGCAGTTTAGCGGGGAGTACCGGGGAGCTGTTTTTT. This chain joins TRBV6-4 and TRBJ2-2, with 8 nucleotides matching TRBD2. Germline CDR1 is MRHNA and CDR2 is SNTAGT. The CDR3 is 14 amino acids. The J segment lost 5 bases and the V segment lost 5 bases, leaving 4 bases of the junction unmatched.